What follows is one T cell receptor beta chain and its context. Measured with immunoSEQ multiplex PCR; TCRdb has only the in-frame clones, and not every one. Found here are a few hundred thousand clones, about 88% of them singletons; the top ten hold 1.4% to 1.5%. These data originate in a study of blood T cell repertoires in COVID-19. On the study more broadly: Samples taken during acute and convalescent COVID-19 were collected in the United States, Italy and Spain. Sources were T cells, B-cell-depleted T cells, or PBMCs; the material itself was cDNA or gDNA.

Clinical history as reported by participants underpinned cohort assignment. The germline gives CDR1 SGHAT, CDR2 FQNNGV. CDR3 length: 16 amino acids. V lost 1 base and J 6 bases, leaving 16 bases between the germline ends. Sequenced sample: PBMCs or T cells enriched from blood (not recorded which). The clonotype originates from a woman between 18 and 30 years old who had been exposed to COVID-19. The genes are TRBV11-2 and TRBJ2-1, with D maybe TRBD2 (6 bases). CDR3 region: CASSLGKTRLSNEQFF. In DNA form, the CDR3 reads TGTGCCAGCAGCTTAGGAAAGACTAGACTATCCAATGAGCAGTTCTTC.